The 15 T cell receptor beta chains below were found in one sample sequenced in a study of T-cell reconstitution after alpha-beta-depleted transplantation in children (dated by TCRdb to 2016 to 2017). Explained via the paper, the treatment or condition label denotes: allogeneic hematopoietic cell transplantation with graft depleted of TCRalphabeta T cells and CD19 B cells. The library was obtained by PCR. The sample was run on an Illumina HiSeq 2500. To normalize quantification of the TCRbeta repertoire, the TCR libraries were built with molecular barcoding that relied on unique molecular identifiers. TCRdb trimmed the raw reads at Q25, called clones with MiXCR and kept productive beta chains. Merged by CDR3 protein, the rows form single entries marked with the most common genes and DNA. The sample table records over 100,000 distinct CDR3 sequences; 7% to 8% of these occur just once. Jointly, the top ten make up around 15% of the sample.

This specimen consisted of PBMCs, obtained before TCRalphabeta/CD19-depleted stem cell transplant. These receptors originate from a boy aged 2 to 10 with acute lymphoblastic leukemia, due to receive a stem cell transplant.

At least ten counts were recorded for this clonotype. The V and J genes are TRBV20-1 and TRBJ1-1; D is possibly TRBD1 (6 bases). The germline gives CDR1 DFQATT, CDR2 SNEGSKA (reference sequence). The CDR3 runs 15 residues. The V and J ends lost 2 bases and 0 bases respectively, with 13 bases between them. CDR3 coding DNA: TGCAGTGCTAGAAACTTGGACAGCCTGAACACTGAAGCTTTCTTT. Residues: CSARNLDSLNTEAFF.

This clonotype has more than one count but fewer than ten. The genes are TRBV6-1 and TRBJ1-6; D is undetermined. Looked up from germline, CDR1 is MNHNS and CDR2 is SASEGT. There are 15 residues in the CDR3. Trimming took 2 bases from V and 5 from J, leaving 10 bases between them. CDR3 bases: TGTGCCAGCAGTGAATTGTCCGGAAATAATTCACCCCTCCACTTT. Translated: CASSELSGNNSPLHF.

On this clonotype: The CDR3 does not end in the conserved phenylalanine or tryptophan, so this is likely a read error. The chain combines TRBV27 with TRBJ2-1; TRBD2 matches 8 bases. V lost 8 bases and J lost 1; bases outside the gene matches: 10. The CDR3 length is 16 residues. Per germline, CDR1 MNHEY and CDR2 SMNVEV (reference sequence). CDR3 loop: CASGKRGTGSYNEQFS. The CDR3 DNA reads TGTGCCAGCGGAAAGCGGGGGACCGGGTCCTACAATGAGCAGTTCTCC.

The table lists this clonotype with many counts. The CDR3 DNA follows: TGTGCCAGCAGCCGAGGAGCTAGCGGGGCACCGTCCTACGAGCAGTACTTC. It translates to CASSRGASGAPSYEQYF. The chain uses TRBV28 and TRBJ2-7; the match to TRBD2 covers 9 bases. There are 17 residues in the CDR3. Trimming removed 6 bases from V and 1 base from J; junction bases left unmatched: 13. The germline CDR1 and CDR2 sequences are MDHEN and SYDVKM.

There are a few counts of this clonotype. This chain joins TRBV5-1 and TRBJ1-2; a weak D match, TRBD1 (5 bases). Trimming stripped 5 bases from V and 2 bases from J, with 10 bases between. This CDR3 contains 13 residues. Germline values: CDR1 SGHRS, CDR2 YFSETQ. The chain's CDR3 is CASRVDSNYGYTF. Written as DNA, the CDR3 is TGCGCCAGCAGAGTAGACAGCAACTATGGCTACACCTTC.

This clonotype was seen only a few times. V gene TRBV7-8 combines with J gene TRBJ1-5, with no clear D. V was pared by 3 bases and J by 6 bases, with 18 bases between. Germline V CDR1 and CDR2: SGHVS, FQNEAQ. The CDR3 length is 16 residues. CDR3 amino acids: CASSLRLERRGQPQHF. CDR3 nucleotides: TGTGCCAGCAGCTTGAGGCTGGAACGTCGGGGTCAGCCCCAGCATTTT.

This chain connects TRBV14 to TRBJ1-5; D is perhaps TRBD1 (5 bases). The CDR3 contains 13 residues. V lost 4 bases, J lost 5 bases, and 9 bases lay in between. Germline CDR1 is SGHDN and CDR2 is FVKESK. CDR3 sequence (DNA): TGTGCCAGCAGCCGGGGGGGGTATCAGCCCCAGCATTTT. Its translation: CASSRGGYQPQHF.

The chain uses TRBV7-6 and TRBJ1-5, with a weak D call TRBD1 (5 bases). V was trimmed by 0 bases and J by 2 bases, leaving 8 bases between them. From germline, CDR1 is SGHVS and CDR2 FNYEAQ. This CDR3 is built from 15 residues. The CDR3 nucleotides are TGTGCCAGCAGCTTAGCAGGGGAGGGCAATCAGCCCCAGCATTTT. This codes for CASSLAGEGNQPQHF.

This clonotype was detected a few times. The rearrangement uses TRBV12-3 or TRBV12-4 and TRBJ1-3; D is unclear. Trimming stripped 3 bases from V and 0 bases from J, with 12 bases between. The CDR3 runs to 16 residues. The CDR3 region is CASSFQQPNSGNTIYF. CDR3 coding DNA: TGTGCCAGCAGTTTTCAACAGCCTAACTCTGGAAACACCATATATTTT.

This clonotype was found many times. The chain combines TRBV5-5 with TRBJ2-7; D might be TRBD1 (5 bases). In germline, CDR1 is SGHKS, CDR2 YYEKEE (reference sequence). V lost 2 bases to trimming and J lost 4 bases, with 10 bases between them. The CDR3 is 13 residues long. For the CDR3, the DNA is TGTGCCAGCAGCTTCACAGGATCTTACGAGCAGTACTTC. This sequence encodes CASSFTGSYEQYF.

The genes are TRBV10-1 and TRBJ2-7, with 7 nucleotides matching TRBD2. This CDR3 comprises 16 residues. The germline CDR1 and CDR2 sequences are WNHNN and SYGVQD (reference sequence). The V and J ends lost 0 bases and 7 bases, in that order; junction bases with no gene match: 12. The CDR3 loop reads CASSESGGIQAREQYF. The CDR3 nucleotides read TGCGCCAGCAGTGAGTCGGGGGGGATCCAGGCTCGGGAGCAGTACTTC.

This clonotype was seen only a few times. The chain combines TRBV20-1 with TRBJ1-1; possibly TRBD1 for D (6 bases). The CDR3 totals 15 residues. The germline V gene encodes CDR1 DFQATT and CDR2 SNEGSKA (reference sequence). V gave up 5 bases and J gave up 5 bases, with 21 bases separating them. CDR3: CSASQPTGFGTEAFF. In nucleotides, the CDR3 is TGCAGTGCTTCCCAACCGACAGGATTCGGGACTGAAGCTTTCTTT.

This clonotype was recorded at least ten times. This sequence joins TRBV6-1 and TRBJ2-2; no definite D call. The CDR3 is 15 amino acids. CDR1 MNHNS and CDR2 SASEGT come from the germline V gene. V was trimmed by 4 bases and J by 0 bases, leaving 9 bases between them. As DNA, the CDR3 is TGTGCCAGCAGTGCGGCCGGAGCGAACACCGGGGAGCTGTTTTTT. Its protein is CASSAAGANTGELFF.

This clonotype appeared many times. CDR3 residues: CASSPDRVAETQYF. CDR3 DNA sequence: TGTGCCAGCAGCCCGGACAGGGTGGCAGAGACCCAGTACTTC. The chain carries TRBV7-2 and TRBJ2-5, with 8 bases identical to TRBD1. The CDR3 contains 14 residues. V gave up 5 bases and J gave up 4 bases; unmatched junction bases: 6. The germline V gene has CDR1 SGHTA and CDR2 FQGNSA.

Many counts were recorded for this clonotype. The chain links TRBV14 to TRBJ2-2, with D tentatively TRBD1 or TRBD2 (5 bases each). The CDR3 extends over 15 amino acids. V lost 5 bases and J lost 0, with 10 bases in between. Germline V CDR1 and CDR2: SGHDN, FVKESK. The CDR3 DNA reads as TGTGCCAGCAGCTTGGGACCTTCGAACACCGGGGAGCTGTTTTTT. This codes for CASSLGPSNTGELFF.